These T cell receptor beta chains were read from a single sample in a study of coeliac disease. Using immunoSEQ multiplex PCR, the repertoire was profiled, and TCRdb retains in-frame clones only, with some absent. The repertoire holds some 8,700 clones, with approximately 60% as singletons. The sample taken for sequencing was intraepithelial lymphocytes from the gut. Source of these receptors: a woman in her fifties or sixties with celiac disease. The CDR3 runs from the conserved cysteine through the conserved F or W. D genes are given only for firm matches. Only part of the rows carry a size: once, few, many, or a class if the clone is expanded.

size: -; V: TRBV5-1; J: TRBJ2-5; D: TRBD2; DNA: TGCGCCAGCAGCTGGGGGACTAGCGGTCCCCACCAAGAGACCCAGTACTTC; CDR3: CASSWGTSGPHQETQYF
size: -; V: TRBV6-5; J: TRBJ1-4; D: -; DNA: TGTGCCAGCAGTTCAGTCGGGATCACTAATGAAAAACTGTTTTTT; CDR3: CASSSVGITNEKLFF
size: once; V: TRBV2; J: TRBJ2-1; D: -; DNA: TGTGCCAGCAGTGAAGGTCAGAGGATCGACAATGAGCAGTTCTTC; CDR3: CASSEGQRIDNEQFF
size: -; V: TRBV6-1; J: TRBJ1-1; D: TRBD1; DNA: TGTGCCAGCAGTATGACAGGGTACGCTGAAGCTTTCTTT; CDR3: CASSMTGYAEAFF
size: -; V: TRBV6-5; J: TRBJ2-1; D: TRBD1; DNA: TGTGCCAGCAGTCCACAGGGGTTGGCGAATGAGCAGTTCTTC; CDR3: CASSPQGLANEQFF
size: medium-sized; V: TRBV28; J: TRBJ2-1; D: TRBD2; DNA: TGTGCCAGCAGTTTACAGCGGGAGTGGCATGAGCAGTTCTTC; CDR3: CASSLQREWHEQFF
size: -; V: TRBV7-9; J: TRBJ2-7; D: -; DNA: TGTGCCAGCAGCCGGGGGTCGAGCGAGCAGTACTTC; CDR3: CASSRGSSEQYF
size: -; V: TRBV4-2; J: TRBJ2-7; D: -; DNA: TGTGCCAGCGCAGTCGAGGTAGGGGGAATAGGCTCCTACGAGCAGTACTTC; CDR3: CASAVEVGGIGSYEQYF
size: few; V: TRBV7-9; J: TRBJ1-6; D: -; DNA: TGTGCCAGCAGTCCTAGCTCCTATAATTCACCCCTCCACTTT; CDR3: CASSPSSYNSPLHF
size: medium-sized; V: TRBV6-6; J: TRBJ2-7; D: TRBD1; DNA: TGTGCCAGCAGTTACGGACCGGGACAGGCTTTCGACGAGCAGTACTTC; CDR3: CASSYGPGQAFDEQYF
size: -; V: TRBV19; J: TRBJ1-1; D: TRBD1; DNA: TGTGCCAGTAGTGTTGGGACAGGTGTGGGCTCAGCTTTCTTT; CDR3: CASSVGTGVGSAFF
size: few; V: TRBV4-3; J: TRBJ1-5; D: -; DNA: TGCGCCAGCAGCCAAGCAAGGGACACCCTACGCAATCAGCCCCAGCATTTT; CDR3: CASSQARDTLRNQPQHF
size: -; V: TRBV7-9; J: TRBJ1-2; D: -; DNA: TGTGCCAGCAGCTTAGATCAGTCCCATGGCTACACCTTC; CDR3: CASSLDQSHGYTF
size: medium-sized; V: TRBV28; J: TRBJ2-1; D: TRBD2; DNA: TGTGCCAGCAGTTTATCTGGGACTAGCGGGGGGGTGGGCGACAATGAGCAGTTCTTC; CDR3: CASSLSGTSGGVGDNEQFF
size: few; V: TRBV7-9; J: TRBJ2-3; D: TRBD2; DNA: TGTGCCAGCACCCGAATCACTAGCGGGGGCGGATCGGGTACGCAGTATTTT; CDR3: CASTRITSGGGSGTQYF
size: -; V: TRBV4-2; J: TRBJ2-5; D: -; DNA: TGTGCCAGCAGCCTTAGCGGACAGGATTTTCAAGAGACCCAGTACTTC; CDR3: CASSLSGQDFQETQYF
size: few; V: TRBV6-5; J: TRBJ1-2; D: -; DNA: TGTGCCAGCAGAGACATCTATGGCTACACCTTC; CDR3: CASRDIYGYTF
size: -; V: TRBV10-2; J: TRBJ2-7; D: TRBD2; DNA: TGCGCCAGCAGAGATCGACTAGCGGGAAGTTACGAGCAGTACTTC; CDR3: CASRDRLAGSYEQYF